Shown below are 13 T cell receptor beta chains from a single sample sequenced in a study of T-cell reconstitution after alpha-beta-depleted transplantation in children. Unique molecular identifiers tagged the TCRbeta library. TCRdb reprocessed the PCR reads with MiXCR, giving one entry per CDR3 protein. Here the sample spans about 370,000 distinct CDR3 sequences, roughly 20% being singletons. The material was PBMCs from the stem cell graft donor, obtained from the stem cell graft. The receptor source for this set is a human donor who donated a stem cell graft to a child with acute myeloid leukemia.

This clonotype was seen only a few times. The CDR3: CSARAGTSINEQFF. The CDR3, as DNA: TGCAGTGCTAGAGCCGGGACTAGTATCAATGAGCAGTTCTTC. The rearrangement joins TRBV20-1 to TRBJ2-1; 8 positions agree with TRBD2. Germline CDR1 reads DFQATT; CDR2 reads SNEGSKA (reference sequence). CDR3 length: 14 residues. Trimming removed 1 base from V and 6 bases from J; junction bases left unmatched: 5.

The rearrangement links TRBV10-1 to TRBJ2-3; D call uncertain. CDR3 length: 14 amino acids. Per the germline V gene, CDR1 is WNHNN and CDR2 is SYGVQD (reference sequence). Between the trimmed V and J ends, which lost 2 bases and 0 bases, there was a span of 6 bases. CDR3 loop: CASSETDSTDTQYF. CDR3 bases: TGCGCCAGCAGTGAGACCGACAGCACAGATACGCAGTATTTT.

V is TRBV29-1 and J is TRBJ2-2; 7 nucleotides line up with TRBD1. CDR3 size: 13 residues. The germline CDR1 and CDR2 sequences are SQVTM and ANQGSEA. This CDR3 reads CATGTVNTGELFF. The CDR3 nucleotides read TGCGCCACCGGGACAGTCAACACCGGGGAGCTGTTTTTT.

This clonotype was observed a few times. The V and J genes are TRBV20-1 and TRBJ2-3; 9 bases align to TRBD2. Germline CDR1 is DFQATT and CDR2 is SNEGSKA (reference sequence). This CDR3 is 18 amino acids long. Trimming at V came to 6 bases and at J to 0 bases, leaving 16 bases not matched to a gene. As DNA, the CDR3 is TGCAGTGCCCGACCCTCTAGCGGGATGCCTGCTAGCACAGATACGCAGTATTTT. This codes for CSARPSSGMPASTDTQYF.

This clonotype was recorded at least ten times. This chain connects TRBV4-2 to TRBJ2-1; the match to TRBD2 covers 10 bases. Germline trimming cut 3 bases from V and 5 bases from J; bases unmatched to any gene: 4. This CDR3 region has 15 residues. The germline gives CDR1 LGHNA, CDR2 YNFKEQ. CDR3 in amino acids: CASSHSSGSNNEQFF. For the CDR3, the DNA is TGTGCCAGCAGCCATTCTAGCGGGAGTAACAATGAGCAGTTCTTC.

The chain links TRBV20-1 to TRBJ2-5; D unresolved. This CDR3 comprises 13 residues. The germline gives CDR1 DFQATT, CDR2 SNEGSKA (reference sequence). The V gene lost 3 bases and the J gene lost 4 bases, with 12 bases spanning the gap. The DNA for the CDR3 is TGCAGTGCTAGGATTGGGGAAGCAGAGACCCAGTACTTC. Its translation is CSARIGEAETQYF.

This clonotype was picked up a small number of times. The chain is built from TRBV7-2 and TRBJ1-5; D is possibly TRBD1 (5 bases). The CDR3 runs 13 residues. From germline, CDR1 is SGHTA and CDR2 FQGNSA. V gave up 5 bases and J gave up 4 bases, with 9 bases separating them. CDR3 DNA sequence: TGTGCCAGCAGCAGGGGACGGAATCAGCCCCAGCATTTT. It specifies CASSRGRNQPQHF.

This clonotype was observed at least ten times. V is TRBV20-1 and J is TRBJ2-6, with D perhaps matching TRBD2 (5 bases). V gave up 6 bases and J gave up 0 bases, with 12 bases separating them. CDR1 and CDR2 from the germline V gene are DFQATT and SNEGSKA (reference sequence). The CDR3 extends over 15 amino acids. The CDR3 sequence is CSATFGVSGANVLTF. The CDR3, as DNA: TGCAGTGCAACCTTCGGGGTCTCTGGGGCCAACGTCCTGACTTTC.

This clonotype was counted between two and nine times. The CDR3 coding sequence is TGTGCCAGCAGCTCCAAGGAGGCGGTTAGCGGTTTGTCCTACGAGCAGTACTTC. Encoded protein: CASSSKEAVSGLSYEQYF. This chain connects TRBV21-1 to TRBJ2-7; TRBD2 was called by the table and not checked on the DNA. TRBV21-1 is shown as a pseudogene. The CDR3 runs to 18 residues.

This clonotype was observed a handful of times. The chain combines TRBV12-3 or TRBV12-4 with TRBJ1-5; D ambiguous. This CDR3 has 12 amino acids. The germline V and J ends were trimmed by 5 bases and 4 bases, with 6 bases remaining between them. CDR3 in DNA: TGTGCCAGCAGTCGGGTAAATCAGCCCCAGCATTTT. It yields the protein CASSRVNQPQHF.

The table lists this clonotype with many counts. V gene TRBV29-1 combines with J gene TRBJ2-2, with D uncertain. The CDR3 spans 13 residues. Trimming stripped 7 bases from V and 5 bases from J, with 14 bases between. CDR1 is SQVTM, CDR2 ANQGSEA, per germline. For the CDR3, the DNA is TGCAGCGCCAGAGGACGACGAACCGGGGAGCTGTTTTTT. This encodes CSARGRRTGELFF.

The chain is built from TRBV4-1 and TRBJ1-1, with D hard to call. V was trimmed by 0 bases and J by 6 bases, leaving 11 bases between them. CDR1 and CDR2 (germline): MGHRA, YSYEKL. The CDR3 is made up of 14 amino acids. The CDR3 sequence is CASSQEWWRAEAFF. As DNA, the CDR3 is TGCGCCAGCAGCCAAGAGTGGTGGAGGGCTGAAGCTTTCTTT.

The V gene is TRBV6-1, the J gene TRBJ2-5; tentatively, D is TRBD1 or TRBD2 (6 bases each). The V gene's germline CDR1 is MNHNS and CDR2 SASEGT. Between the trimmed V and J ends, which lost 6 bases and 0 bases, there was a span of 11 bases. The CDR3 covers 14 residues. The CDR3 coding sequence is TGTGCCAGCAGGTGGAGGGGGGACCAAGAGACCCAGTACTTC. It encodes CASRWRGDQETQYF.